This TCR beta chain was sequenced during a study of cytomegalovirus exposure and HLA in healthy donors. Broader study findings: Rarity marked most TCR sequences, yet some public TCRs occurred in many donors.

Only a few counts were recorded for this clone. Its target is unknown. Sequenced by immunoSEQ multiplex PCR; TCRdb stores in-frame clones only, minus some. The sample lists 220,000 or so clones; 65% to 85% were seen once. This CDR3 has 12 amino acids. CDR1 MNHEY and CDR2 SVGAGI come from the germline V gene. With 7 bases removed from V and 6 bases from J, the gap between germline ends came to 13 bases. This TCR came from a woman under 40 in good health and CMV-seropositive. V usage is TRBV6-5 and J usage is TRBJ2-7, with D possibly being TRBD1 or TRBD2 (6 bases each). Sequencing was carried out using PBMCs. The CDR3 here is CASTSGGGEQYF. The CDR3 coding sequence is TGTGCCAGCACTTCTGGAGGGGGCGAGCAGTACTTC.